This T cell receptor (beta chain) came from a study of shared clonotypes between healthy human individuals. Repertoires were generated with immunoSEQ multiplex PCR, while TCRdb's copy carries only in-frame clones and drops some. Of about 2.4 million clones in the sample, approximately 94% were seen once. The receptor was derived from a man in his late teens or twenties in good health. Some clones in this sample may be carry-over from other donors' samples. The sequencing sample was made of naive CD4+ T cells from PBMCs. Indicated subset: CD45RA+ positively selected.

CDR3 nucleotides: TGTGCCATCAGGGGAGCGGGAGATGAGCAGTTCTTC. This gives the protein CAIRGAGDEQFF. The rearrangement links TRBV10-3 to TRBJ2-1; the match to TRBD2 covers 8 bases. V trimming: 6 bases; J trimming: 8 bases; junction bases outside the gene matches: 3. Germline values: CDR1 ENHRY, CDR2 SYGVKD. The CDR3 totals 12 residues.